This passage covers 17 T cell receptor beta chains from one sample sequenced in a study of T cell clones after liver transplantation. Some clones are missing from TCRdb's copy, which holds only in-frame ones; the method was immunoSEQ multiplex PCR. Counted here are about 99,000 clones, 80% to 90% occurring once; the ten biggest clones make up approximately 3%. Sequenced here: CD4+ T cells from blood, sampled approximately 43 months after liver transplant. The origin of the receptors is a human patient who received a liver transplant. Some T cells may be graft donor cells.

The chain joins TRBV6-1 to TRBJ2-7, with D possibly called TRBD1 or TRBD2 (5 bases each). Germline loops: CDR1 MNHNS, CDR2 SASEGT. The CDR3 totals 13 residues. V dropped 7 bases and J dropped 4 bases, with 14 bases sitting between them. The CDR3 is CASKGPSEYEQYF. In DNA form, the CDR3 reads TGTGCCAGCAAGGGACCAAGTGAGTACGAGCAGTACTTC.

This chain links TRBV5-4 with TRBJ2-3; maybe TRBD1 (6 bases). Trimming stripped 3 bases from V and 4 bases from J, with 12 bases between. The CDR3 length is 14 residues. Germline values: CDR1 SGHNT, CDR2 YYREEE (reference sequence). In nucleotides, the CDR3 is TGTGCCAGCAGCTCGGACAGAGGGGCAGATACGCAGTATTTT. Amino acid sequence: CASSSDRGADTQYF. The full variable domain, rest sourced from reference TRBV5-4 and TRBJ2-3, is ETGVTQSPTHLIKTRGQQVTLRCSSQSGHNTVSWYQQALGQGPQFIFQYYREEENGRGNFPPRFSGLQFPNYSSELNVNALELDDSALYLCASSSDRGADTQYFGPGTRLTVL.

The chain is built from TRBV7-3 and TRBJ2-4; a possible D gene is TRBD2 (6 bases). The V gene's germline CDR1 is SGHTA and CDR2 FQGTGA. The germline V and J ends were trimmed by 1 base and 1 base, with 23 bases remaining between them. The CDR3 length is 20 residues. In nucleotides, the CDR3 is TGTGCCAGCAGCTTAAAGGTCGCAGGAGGGAGAGGGACGGCCAAAAACATTCAGTACTTC. It encodes CASSLKVAGGRGTAKNIQYF.

The genes are TRBV9 and TRBJ2-3; D possibly corresponds to TRBD2 (5 bases). The CDR3 sequence is 14 residues long. Between the trimmed V and J ends, which lost 2 bases and 3 bases, there was a span of 10 bases. Germline CDR1 is SGDLS and CDR2 is YYNGEE. DNA for the CDR3: TGTGCCAGCAGCGTCACTAGTCAAACAGATACGCAGTATTTT. It is translated as CASSVTSQTDTQYF. Supplemented by reference TRBV9 and TRBJ2-3, the full variable domain reads DSGVTQTPKHLITATGQRVTLRCSPRSGDLSVYWYQQSLDQGLQFLIQYYNGEERAKGNILERFSAQQFPDLHSELNLSSLELGDSALYFCASSVTSQTDTQYFGPGTRLTVL.

V and J are TRBV11-2 and TRBJ1-4, with 7 bases lining up with TRBD1. V lost 5 bases, J lost 4 bases, and 4 bases stayed unmatched. This CDR3 has 14 residues. Per germline, CDR1 SGHAT and CDR2 FQNNGV. In nucleotides, the CDR3 is TGTGCCAGCAGCCCCGGGACAGTTAATGAAAAACTGTTTTTT. Protein: CASSPGTVNEKLFF.

This clone was seen at least ten times. The rearrangement joins TRBV7-2 to TRBJ1-5; D uncertain. Germline V gives CDR1 SGHTA, CDR2 FQGNSA. CDR3 length equals 15 residues. Trimming took off 2 bases at V and 3 bases at J, with 11 bases between the two ends. CDR3 DNA: TGTGCCAGCAGCTTAAATTCCCTTCCCAATCAGCCCCAGCATTTT. Its protein product is CASSLNSLPNQPQHF.

This clone has more than one count but fewer than ten. V usage is TRBV25-1 and J usage is TRBJ2-1; 13 bases map to TRBD2. Germline values: CDR1 MGHDK, CDR2 SYGVNS. The CDR3 is 17 amino acids. V was pared by 1 base and J by 2 bases, with 2 bases of the junction left unmatched. CDR3 sequence: CASSELTSGGTYNEQFF. In DNA form, the CDR3 reads TGTGCCAGCAGTGAATTGACTAGCGGGGGGACCTACAATGAGCAGTTCTTC.

This chain uses TRBV5-1 with TRBJ2-2; 11 bases map to TRBD2. V trimming: 4 bases; J trimming: 1 base; junction bases outside the gene matches: 15. There are 20 residues in the CDR3. Germline CDR1 and CDR2: SGHRS and YFSETQ. CDR3 bases: TGCGCCAGCAGCCGGGGGCGGCTAGCGGGAGGCCTCCGGAACACCGGGGAGCTGTTTTTT. Residues: CASSRGRLAGGLRNTGELFF.

The chain couples TRBV7-2 to TRBJ1-6; D unclear. Germline V gene sequence: CDR1 SGHTA, CDR2 FQGNSA. Trimming stripped 1 base from V and 4 bases from J, with 5 bases between. CDR3 size: 14 residues. The CDR3 DNA is TGTGCCAGCAGCTTAGTACAGTATAATTCACCCCTCCACTTT. Amino acid sequence: CASSLVQYNSPLHF.

The V and J genes are TRBV5-1 and TRBJ2-2; 7 bases align to TRBD2. Germline CDR1 SGHRS, CDR2 YFSETQ. This CDR3 region has 15 residues. The V segment lost 4 bases and the J segment 7 bases; nucleotides outside the gene matches: 10. The CDR3 here is CASSAEGGLNGELFF. In nucleotides, the CDR3 is TGCGCCAGCAGCGCGGAGGGAGGGTTGAACGGGGAGCTGTTTTTT.

The gene calls are TRBV29-1 and TRBJ1-1, with a tentative D call TRBD1 (5 bases). Germline V lookup: CDR1 SQVTM, CDR2 ANQGSEA. The CDR3 loop spans 13 amino acids. The V gene lost 7 bases and the J gene lost 2 bases, with 14 bases spanning the gap. The CDR3 sequence is CSARGAVNTEAFF. Written as DNA, the CDR3 is TGCAGCGCCCGAGGGGCAGTCAACACTGAAGCTTTCTTT.

J is TRBJ1-5 and V is TRBV12-2; the table gives TRBD1 as D, unverified against the DNA. TRBV12-2 is a pseudogene locus. This CDR3 is built from 14 residues. Here the CDR3 DNA reads TGTGCAAGTCGCCAACACAGGGGGCATCAGCCCCAGCATTTT. It yields the protein CASRQHRGHQPQHF.

This rearrangement joins TRBV5-1 to TRBJ1-1; the D gene is possibly TRBD1 (5 bases). CDR1 is SGHRS, CDR2 YFSETQ, per germline. This CDR3 region has 14 residues. Trimming left V 0 bases short and J 5 bases short, with 11 bases between. The CDR3 DNA sequence: TGCGCCAGCAGCTTGGCCAGCGGGGCAACTGAAGCTTTCTTT. Amino acids: CASSLASGATEAFF.

V is TRBV7-2 and J is TRBJ2-5, with D maybe TRBD2 (6 bases). This CDR3 is built from 13 residues. Per germline, CDR1 SGHTA and CDR2 FQGNSA. Between the trimmed V and J ends, which lost 3 bases and 5 bases, there was a span of 10 bases. CDR3 coding DNA: TGTGCCAGCAGCTTCACTAGCATGGAGACCCAGTACTTC. This codes for CASSFTSMETQYF.

The chain employs TRBV5-4 and TRBJ2-7, with D possibly being TRBD1 (9 bases). CDR1 and CDR2 (germline): SGHNT, YYREEE (reference sequence). Deletions cut 4 bases from V and 1 base from J, with 21 bases between. CDR3 length: 17 residues. CDR3 amino acids: CASSLGGGTGSSYEQYF. CDR3 bases: TGTGCCAGCAGCCTGGGCGGGGGGACAGGGAGTTCCTACGAGCAGTACTTC.

This chain joins TRBV25-1 and TRBJ2-3, with 14 bases that match TRBD2. V shed 6 bases and J 3 bases; nucleotides not matched to a gene: 8. The CDR3 loop spans 17 amino acids. The V gene's germline CDR1 is MGHDK and CDR2 SYGVNS. This CDR3 is CASRVPGLAGVTDTQYF. The CDR3 DNA reads TGTGCCAGCAGGGTTCCGGGACTAGCGGGAGTGACAGATACGCAGTATTTT. The variable domain in full, completed from reference TRBV25-1 and TRBJ2-3, reads EADIYQTPRYLVIGTGKKITLECSQTMGHDKMYWYQQDPGMELHLIHYSYGVNSTEKGDLSSESTVSRIRTEHFPLTLESARPSHTSQYLCASRVPGLAGVTDTQYFGPGTRLTVL.

This chain links TRBV7-9 with TRBJ1-2; D may be TRBD1 (5 bases). CDR1 and CDR2 (germline): SEHNR, FQNEAQ (reference sequence). This CDR3 has 13 residues. The V end lost 5 bases, the J end lost 3 bases, and 10 bases lay between the germline ends. The CDR3 DNA follows: TGTGCCAGCAGCGACACAGGAGACTATGGCTACACCTTC. Its translation: CASSDTGDYGYTF.